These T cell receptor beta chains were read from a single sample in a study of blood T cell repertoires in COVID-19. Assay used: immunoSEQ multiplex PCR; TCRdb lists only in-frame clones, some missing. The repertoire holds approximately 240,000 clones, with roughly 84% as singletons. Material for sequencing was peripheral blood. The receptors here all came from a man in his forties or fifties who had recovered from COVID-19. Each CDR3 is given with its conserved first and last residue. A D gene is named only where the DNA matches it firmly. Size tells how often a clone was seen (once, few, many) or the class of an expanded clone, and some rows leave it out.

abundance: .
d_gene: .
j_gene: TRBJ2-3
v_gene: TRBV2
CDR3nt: TGTGCCAGCCGGGCGGGGCCTACCACAGATACGCAGTATTTT
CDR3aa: CASRAGPTTDTQYF

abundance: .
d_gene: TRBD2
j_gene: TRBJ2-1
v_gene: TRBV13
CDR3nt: TGTGCCAGCAGCTTAGCGGGAGGGGCCTACAATGAGCAGTTCTTC
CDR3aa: CASSLAGGAYNEQFF

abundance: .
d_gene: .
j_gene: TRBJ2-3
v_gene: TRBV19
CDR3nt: TGTGCCAGTAGTCCCCCCGGGATAGCGCCTAACACAGATACGCAGTATTTT
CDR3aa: CASSPPGIAPNTDTQYF

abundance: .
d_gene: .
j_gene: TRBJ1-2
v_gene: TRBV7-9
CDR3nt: TGTGCCTTACAGAGGGGGGGAGACTATGGCTACACCTTC
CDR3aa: CALQRGGDYGYTF

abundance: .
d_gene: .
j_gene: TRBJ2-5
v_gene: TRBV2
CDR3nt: TGTGCCAGCAGTGAATTAGGTCTAGCTGGAGAGACCCAGTACTTC
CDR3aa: CASSELGLAGETQYF

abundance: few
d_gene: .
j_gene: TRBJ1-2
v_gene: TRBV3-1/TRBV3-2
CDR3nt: TGTGCCAGCAGCCAAGTTCGGGGATCCTATGGCTACACCTTC
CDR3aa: CASSQVRGSYGYTF

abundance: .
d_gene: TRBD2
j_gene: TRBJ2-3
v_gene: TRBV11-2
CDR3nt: TGTGCCAGCAACCTCAATGCGGGACTAGGCACAGATACGCAGTATTTT
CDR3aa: CASNLNAGLGTDTQYF

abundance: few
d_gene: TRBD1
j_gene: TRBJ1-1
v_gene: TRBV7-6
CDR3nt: TGTGCCAGCAGCTCTCGACAGGGGGGGAACACTGAAGCTTTCTTT
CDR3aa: CASSSRQGGNTEAFF

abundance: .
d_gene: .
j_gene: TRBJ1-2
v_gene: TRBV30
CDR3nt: TGTGCCTGGAGTCCATCGGTCTATGGCTACACCTTC
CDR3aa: CAWSPSVYGYTF

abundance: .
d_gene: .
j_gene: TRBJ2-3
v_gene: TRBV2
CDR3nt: TGTGCCAGCAGTGAAACGGTAGCGTTCACAGATACGCAGTATTTT
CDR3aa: CASSETVAFTDTQYF

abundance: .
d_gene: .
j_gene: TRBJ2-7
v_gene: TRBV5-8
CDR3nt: TGTGCCAGCAGCTTGGCCAGGGAGCAGTACTTC
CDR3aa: CASSLAREQYF

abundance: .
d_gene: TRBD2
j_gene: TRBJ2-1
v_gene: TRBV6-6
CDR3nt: TGTGCCAGCAGTTACGAGGGCACTAGCGGGAGGGGTGAGCAGTTCTTC
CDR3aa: CASSYEGTSGRGEQFF

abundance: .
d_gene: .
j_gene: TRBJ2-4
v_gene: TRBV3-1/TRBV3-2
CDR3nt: TGTGCCAGCAGCCCCTTCGGCAGGGTGGTGGACAAAAACATTCAGTACTTC
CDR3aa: CASSPFGRVVDKNIQYF

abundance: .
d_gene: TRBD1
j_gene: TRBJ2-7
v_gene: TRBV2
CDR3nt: TGTGCCAGCAGGTGGGACAGGACCTACGAGCAGTACTTC
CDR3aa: CASRWDRTYEQYF

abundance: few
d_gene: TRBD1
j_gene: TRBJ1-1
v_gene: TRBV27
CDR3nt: TGTGCCAGCAGTCTCAGACAGGGGGCTAACACTGAAGCTTTCTTT
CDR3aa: CASSLRQGANTEAFF

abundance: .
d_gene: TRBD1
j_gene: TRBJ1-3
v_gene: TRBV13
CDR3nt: TGTGCCAGCAGCGAAGGGGACAGCTCTGGAAACACCATATATTTT
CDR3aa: CASSEGDSSGNTIYF

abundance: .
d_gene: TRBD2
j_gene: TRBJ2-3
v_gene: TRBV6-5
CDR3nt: TGTGCCAGCAAAGCGGGAGGCAGCACAGATACGCAGTATTTT
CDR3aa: CASKAGGSTDTQYF

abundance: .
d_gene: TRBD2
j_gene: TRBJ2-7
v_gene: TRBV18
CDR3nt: TGTGCCAGCTCACCTCTCTTCGCTAGCGGGAGTGGGCTAGAGCAGTACTTC
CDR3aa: CASSPLFASGSGLEQYF

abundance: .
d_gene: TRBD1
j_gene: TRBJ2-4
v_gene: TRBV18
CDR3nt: TGTGCCAGCTCACCAGGGGACAGCACTTTTGGGAACGTTCGGTACTTC
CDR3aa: CASSPGDSTFGNVRYF

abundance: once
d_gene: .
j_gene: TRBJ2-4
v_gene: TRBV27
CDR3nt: TGTGCCAGCAGTTTATACAGAGCCAAAAACATTCAGTACTTC
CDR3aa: CASSLYRAKNIQYF

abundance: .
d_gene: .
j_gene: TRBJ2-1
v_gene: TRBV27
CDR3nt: TGTGCCAGCAGGACCGGGACTTACCACTACAATGAGCAGTTCTTC
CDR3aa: CASRTGTYHYNEQFF

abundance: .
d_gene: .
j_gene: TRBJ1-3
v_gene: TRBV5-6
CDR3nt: TGTGCCAGCAGCTTCGGGAGGCTTGGAAACACCATATATTTT
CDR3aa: CASSFGRLGNTIYF

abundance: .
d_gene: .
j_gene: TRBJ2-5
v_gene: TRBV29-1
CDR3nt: TGCAGCGTCAATGAGGGAGAGACCCAGTACTTC
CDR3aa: CSVNEGETQYF